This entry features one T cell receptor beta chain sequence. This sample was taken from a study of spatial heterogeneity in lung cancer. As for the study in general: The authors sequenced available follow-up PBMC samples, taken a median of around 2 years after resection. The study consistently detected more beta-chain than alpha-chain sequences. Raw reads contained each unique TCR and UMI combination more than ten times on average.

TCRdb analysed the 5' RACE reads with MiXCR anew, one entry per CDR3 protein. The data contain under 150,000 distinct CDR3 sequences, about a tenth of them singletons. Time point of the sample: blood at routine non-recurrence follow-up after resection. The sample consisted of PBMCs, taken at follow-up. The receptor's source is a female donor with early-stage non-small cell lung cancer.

CDR3 sequence (DNA): TGCGCCAGCAGTGAGTCTGACAATGAGCAGTTCTTC. Its translation: CASSESDNEQFF. The rearrangement links TRBV10-2 to TRBJ2-1; D not resolved. Germline V gives CDR1 WSHSY, CDR2 SAAADI. This CDR3 comprises 12 residues. Trimming removed 0 bases at V and 5 bases at J, with 2 bases between.